This T cell receptor (beta chain) was sequenced in a study of blood T cell repertoires in COVID-19. Study information: Samples of COVID-19 (acute and convalescent) were obtained from the United States, Italy and Spain. The analysed material was cDNA or gDNA that came from T cells, B-cell-depleted T cells, or PBMCs.

Per the original data handling: Scientists estimated how many nucleated cells there were by amplifying reference gene primers. The repertoire was sequenced with immunoSEQ multiplex PCR; TCRdb's copy has only in-frame clones and lacks some. V and J calls and clone size are copied from that table; D and trimming were computed from the DNA. The sample lists some 60,000 clones; about 81% were seen once. This clone was seen a handful of times. The CDR3 extends over 13 amino acids. CDR1 SNHLY and CDR2 FYNNEI come from the germline V gene. The ends were cut back, 5 bases at V and 4 bases at J, with 11 bases in the middle.

This TCR came from a human donor in a cohort sampled during active COVID-19. This rearrangement joins TRBV2 to TRBJ1-1, with a possible D match to TRBD1 (5 bases). Sequenced: peripheral blood. The CDR3 DNA reads TGTGCCAGCAGTAACATGGGGGGCACTGAAGCTTTCTTT. Amino acids: CASSNMGGTEAFF.